What follows describes a single TCR beta chain. Its antigen is not known. The assay was immunoSEQ multiplex PCR, and TCRdb's table has in-frame clones only and misses some. The sample lists approximately 130,000 clones, over 75% occurring once. This sample was taken from a study of T cell responses to AZD1222 COVID-19 vaccine. CDR1 and CDR2 from the germline V gene are SGHAT and FQNNGV. The CDR3 length is 13 residues. V lost 4 bases, J lost 4 bases, and 11 bases lay in between. The study, taken as a whole, reports: Spike was spanned by vaccine-associated CD4 TCRs, which were dominant at 160-218 and 743-854.

The source of this sequence is an adult in good health. This chain links TRBV11-2 with TRBJ2-7; D is unresolved. The sample consisted of peripheral blood, taken on day 0 of AZD1222 vaccination. This CDR3 reads CASSSSRLYEQYF. The DNA of the CDR3 is TGTGCCAGCAGCTCGAGTCGACTGTACGAGCAGTACTTC. The full variable domain, rest sourced from reference TRBV11-2 and TRBJ2-7, is EAGVAQSPRYKIIEKRQSVAFWCNPISGHATLYWYQQILGQGPKLLIQFQNNGVVDDSQLPKDRFSAERLKGVDSTLKIQPAKLEDSAVYLCASSSSRLYEQYFGPGTRLTVT.